This TCR beta chain was captured by sequencing in a study of shared clonotypes between healthy human individuals. General study points: Relative to their counterparts shared across all four donors, non-shared clonotypes exhibited diminished generation probabilities.

A deep-level run was used for the assay. The authors distributed each subset's genomic DNA evenly over several immunoSEQ plates. The data were produced by immunoSEQ multiplex PCR, yet TCRdb's version contains in-frame clones alone and is incomplete. The sample lists roughly 1,600,000 clones; about 98.5% were seen once. CD4+ cells underwent separation, giving CD45RA+ naive and CD45RA-negative memory subsets. As for this clone: Its antigen is currently unknown. This sample includes further DNA sequences coding for the same CDR3.

The receptor was isolated from a man aged 30-40 years in good health. The material sequenced was naive CD4+ T cells sorted from blood. The sample's subset: CD45RA+ positively selected.

DNA of the CDR3: TGCGCCAGCAGCCAGGTACTAGCGGCCTACAATGAGCAGTTCTTC. Amino acids: CASSQVLAAYNEQFF. The chain couples TRBV4-3 to TRBJ2-1; 8 bases are shared with TRBD2. With V trimmed by 3 bases and J by 2 bases, 3 bases remained unmatched. This CDR3 has 15 residues. CDR1 LGHNA and CDR2 YSLEER come from the germline V gene.